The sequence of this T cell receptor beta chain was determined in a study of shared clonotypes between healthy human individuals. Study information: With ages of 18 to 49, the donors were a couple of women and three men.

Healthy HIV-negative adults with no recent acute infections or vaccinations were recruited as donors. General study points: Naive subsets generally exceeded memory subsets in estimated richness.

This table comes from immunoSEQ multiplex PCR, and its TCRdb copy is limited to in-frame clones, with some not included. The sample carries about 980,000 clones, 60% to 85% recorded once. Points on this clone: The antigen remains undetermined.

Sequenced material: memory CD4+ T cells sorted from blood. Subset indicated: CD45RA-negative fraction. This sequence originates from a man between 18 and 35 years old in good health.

CDR3 bases: TGCGCCAGCAGGAGTGAGGGACAGGGGGCGTCTGTGGAGCTGTTTTTT. It specifies CASRSEGQGASVELFF. The V gene is TRBV10-2, the J gene TRBJ2-2; 12 nucleotides align to TRBD1. From germline, CDR1 is WSHSY and CDR2 SAAADI. V gave up 6 bases and J gave up 10 bases; unmatched junction bases: 12. CDR3 length: 16 amino acids.